The 2 T cell receptor beta chains below were found in one sample sequenced in a study of CD8 T cells in ankylosing spondylitis. TCRdb itself ran the 5' RACE reads through MiXCR, one entry per CDR3 protein. Of fewer than 250,000 distinct CDR3 sequences listed, over 9.5% were seen once; the top ten hold around 2.6%. The sequenced material came from blood, either unsorted or a sorted T cell fraction (not recorded which). These receptors came from a male donor with ankylosing spondylitis or in good health (not recorded which).

This clonotype was observed at least ten times. The rearrangement uses TRBV20-1 and TRBJ2-3; perhaps TRBD1 as D (6 bases). Between the trimmed V and J ends, which lost 1 base and 13 bases, there was a span of 12 bases. This CDR3 contains 11 residues. CDR1 DFQATT and CDR2 SNEGSKA come from the germline V gene (reference sequence). DNA for the CDR3: TGCAGTGCTAGAGCCCGGGACACCGAGTATTTT. Its translation: CSARARDTEYF.

This clonotype was detected ten times or more. This chain uses TRBV12-3 or TRBV12-4 with TRBJ2-2; maybe TRBD2 (6 bases). V was clipped by 5 bases and J by 6 bases, with 13 bases between them. This CDR3 is 14 amino acids long. The CDR3 loop reads CASSDRPGAGELFF. As DNA, the CDR3 is TGTGCCAGCAGTGATCGACCGGGGGCCGGGGAGCTGTTTTTT.